These T cell receptor beta chains were read from a single sample in a study of identical twins. MiXCR, applied by TCRdb to the 5' RACE reads, yields one record per CDR3 protein. The repertoire has about 1.7 million distinct CDR3 sequences, about 30% of them found once; the top ten carry around 0.25%. The sample consisted of cord blood. These receptors were collected from a newborn girl in good health. Each CDR3 is given with its conserved first and last residue. The D gene is left open where the match is weak. Only some rows state a clone size, as once, few, many or a class for expanded clones.

v_call: TRBV4-2
clone_size: -
j_call: TRBJ2-4
d_call: -
cdr3_nt: TGTGCCAGCAGCCAAGATCTAGCATCGGCCAAAAACATTCAGTACTTC
cdr3_aa: CASSQDLASAKNIQYF

v_call: TRBV10-3
clone_size: -
j_call: TRBJ2-1
d_call: -
cdr3_nt: TGTGCCATCAGTGTGGGGCTCAGTGAGCAGTTCTTC
cdr3_aa: CAISVGLSEQFF

v_call: TRBV12-3/TRBV12-4
clone_size: -
j_call: TRBJ2-1
d_call: -
cdr3_nt: TGTGCCAGCAGCCCAACTAGAGGGGGGCCCTACAATGAGCAGTTCTTC
cdr3_aa: CASSPTRGGPYNEQFF

v_call: TRBV2
clone_size: -
j_call: TRBJ2-5
d_call: -
cdr3_nt: TGTGCCAGCAGTGGAGTTGAGGCAGGGGAGACGGAGACCCAGTACTTC
cdr3_aa: CASSGVEAGETETQYF

v_call: TRBV29-1
clone_size: few
j_call: TRBJ1-1
d_call: -
cdr3_nt: TGCAGCGGGACGGGGGGTGAGGGGAGAACTGAAGCTTTCTTT
cdr3_aa: CSGTGGEGRTEAFF

v_call: TRBV9
clone_size: -
j_call: TRBJ1-1
d_call: -
cdr3_nt: TGTGCCAGCAGCGTAGATCTAGCCACTGAAGCTTTCTTT
cdr3_aa: CASSVDLATEAFF

v_call: TRBV20-1
clone_size: -
j_call: TRBJ1-5
d_call: TRBD1
cdr3_nt: TGCAGTGCCGGGACAGGGTCTTCGAGCAATCAGCCCCAGCATTTT
cdr3_aa: CSAGTGSSSNQPQHF

v_call: TRBV11-2
clone_size: -
j_call: TRBJ2-5
d_call: -
cdr3_nt: TGTGCCAGCAGCCCTATATACTCCCAAGAGACCCAGTACTTC
cdr3_aa: CASSPIYSQETQYF

v_call: TRBV10-3
clone_size: -
j_call: TRBJ2-1
d_call: TRBD2
cdr3_nt: TGTGCCGTTAGCGGGGAGGGGGATGGGCAGTTCTTC
cdr3_aa: CAVSGEGDGQFF

v_call: TRBV7-8
clone_size: -
j_call: TRBJ1-2
d_call: -
cdr3_nt: TGTGCCAGCAGCCCCAGCCGCAGGCTAGCTAACTATGGCTACACCTTC
cdr3_aa: CASSPSRRLANYGYTF

v_call: TRBV20-1
clone_size: -
j_call: TRBJ2-1
d_call: TRBD2
cdr3_nt: TGCAGTGCCATTACGGGGGAGGGGTACAATGAGCAGTTCTTC
cdr3_aa: CSAITGEGYNEQFF

v_call: TRBV2
clone_size: many
j_call: TRBJ1-2
d_call: -
cdr3_nt: TGTGCCAGCAACCGGGAGAGCGTTGGTGGCTACACCTTC
cdr3_aa: CASNRESVGGYTF

v_call: TRBV20-1
clone_size: few
j_call: TRBJ2-1
d_call: TRBD2
cdr3_nt: TGCAGTGCTAAGCGTAGCGGGAGATCCTACAATGAGCAGTTCTTC
cdr3_aa: CSAKRSGRSYNEQFF

v_call: TRBV7-2
clone_size: -
j_call: TRBJ1-2
d_call: -
cdr3_nt: TGTGCCAGCAGCTTAGACAGTAGACCAGGACATGGCTACACCTTC
cdr3_aa: CASSLDSRPGHGYTF

v_call: TRBV7-6
clone_size: -
j_call: TRBJ2-3
d_call: -
cdr3_nt: TGTGCCAGCAGCCCTACGGGAGTAGGCACAGATACGCAGTATTTT
cdr3_aa: CASSPTGVGTDTQYF

v_call: TRBV5-1
clone_size: -
j_call: TRBJ2-2
d_call: -
cdr3_nt: TGCGCCAGCAGCTTCCTAGGGGGGAGGAACACCGGGGAGCTGTTTTTT
cdr3_aa: CASSFLGGRNTGELFF

v_call: TRBV28
clone_size: -
j_call: TRBJ2-7
d_call: TRBD2
cdr3_nt: TGTGCCAGCAGTTTTCCTAGGACTAGCAAAGCCTACGAGCAGTACTTC
cdr3_aa: CASSFPRTSKAYEQYF

v_call: TRBV15
clone_size: few
j_call: TRBJ1-4
d_call: -
cdr3_nt: TGTGCCACCAGCAGGCCTCCAACAGGGATGTATGAAAAACTGTTTTTT
cdr3_aa: CATSRPPTGMYEKLFF

v_call: TRBV19
clone_size: few
j_call: TRBJ1-5
d_call: -
cdr3_nt: TGTGCCAGTAGTATAGGACGGCATCTTAGCAATCAGCCCCAGCATTTT
cdr3_aa: CASSIGRHLSNQPQHF

v_call: TRBV29-1
clone_size: few
j_call: TRBJ2-7
d_call: -
cdr3_nt: TGCAGCGTTTCACAGGTCTCCTACAATGAGCAGTACTTC
cdr3_aa: CSVSQVSYNEQYF

v_call: TRBV3-1
clone_size: few
j_call: TRBJ2-1
d_call: -
cdr3_nt: TGTGCCAGCAGCCCAGGACGGTCCAATGAGCAGTTCTTC
cdr3_aa: CASSPGRSNEQFF

v_call: TRBV20-1
clone_size: -
j_call: TRBJ2-7
d_call: TRBD2
cdr3_nt: TGCAGTGCTAGAGGGGCTAGCGGGAGGAACGAGCAGTACTTC
cdr3_aa: CSARGASGRNEQYF

v_call: TRBV6-5
clone_size: many
j_call: TRBJ2-7
d_call: TRBD1
cdr3_nt: TGTGCCAGCAGTTACTCGGGACAGGGAATATACGAGCAGTACTTC
cdr3_aa: CASSYSGQGIYEQYF